This T cell receptor (beta chain) stems from a study of cytomegalovirus exposure and HLA in healthy donors. Findings of the study overall: As confirmed in vitro, a few CMV-associated chains were specific for CMV antigens. Several of the most significant clusters were apparently associated with common viral pathogens in a later analysis. A list of 164 TCR beta chains associated with cytomegalovirus was given. The later analysis indicated that the majority of CMV-associated TCR beta chains appeared HLA-restricted.

PCR primers comprised 60 Vbeta and 13 Jbeta primers. Some clones are missing from TCRdb's copy, which holds only in-frame ones; the method was immunoSEQ multiplex PCR. The sample table includes 40,000 to 50,000 clones. CDR1 SGHAT and CDR2 FQNNGV come from the germline V gene. V lost 5 bases and J 4 bases, leaving 14 bases between the germline ends. The CDR3 loop spans 15 amino acids. Note on this clone: As yet, its antigen is unknown.

What was sequenced was PBMCs. The rearrangement joins TRBV11-2 to TRBJ1-4; possibly TRBD1 for D (6 bases). This clonotype was obtained from a woman between 40 and 55 years old in good health and CMV-seronegative. CDR3 sequence: CASSQGPQVNEKLFF. The DNA of the CDR3 is TGTGCCAGCAGCCAGGGGCCCCAAGTTAATGAAAAACTGTTTTTT.